These 10 T cell receptor beta chains were all obtained from the same sample, sequenced in a study of CD8 T cells in Susac syndrome (dated by TCRdb to the late 2010s). The library was generated by the immunoSEQ multiplex PCR assay. RNA was extracted with the RNeasy kit and about 0.5 to 1 ug was reverse transcribed using random hexamers. The raw public data were reprocessed by TCRdb itself: fastp quality trimming at Q25, MiXCR clonotype calling, in-frame beta chains only. Rows with a matching CDR3 protein are joined into one entry that keeps the most common DNA and genes. Here the sample has 100,000 to 150,000 distinct CDR3 sequences; roughly 93% occur a single time. 0.085% to 0.095% of the sample comes from the top ten. Sequenced: CD4+ T cells from PBMCs. The origin of the receptors is a human donor with multiple sclerosis.

This clonotype was observed once. The chain combines TRBV6-5 with TRBJ1-2; D unclear. Germline assignment: CDR1 MNHEY and CDR2 SVGAGI. V was trimmed by 0 bases and J by 4 bases, leaving 6 bases between them. The CDR3 totals 13 residues. The CDR3 loop reads CASSYSLVYGYTF. CDR3 bases: TGTGCCAGCAGTTACTCGCTGGTCTATGGCTACACCTTC.

This clonotype appeared a single time. V is TRBV6-1 and J is TRBJ1-1, with 9 bases aligning to TRBD1. The CDR3 contains 13 residues. CDR1 is MNHNS and CDR2 is SASEGT in the germline V gene. J lost 7 bases, V lost 4 bases, and 4 bases had no gene match. The CDR3 is CASSGDRAIEAFF. CDR3 sequence (DNA): TGTGCCAGCAGTGGGGACAGGGCAATTGAAGCTTTCTTT.

The chain recombines TRBV18 with TRBJ1-1, with D uncertain. V lost 6 bases and J lost 5, with 10 bases in between. Germline V gene data show CDR1 as KGHSH and CDR2 as LQKENI. The CDR3 runs to 12 residues. CDR3 DNA sequence: TGTGCCAGCTCCATCAGTGGAACTGAAGCTTTCTTT. The encoded protein is CASSISGTEAFF.

The chain joins TRBV6-6 to TRBJ1-6; weak D call: TRBD1 (6 bases). From germline, CDR1 is MNHNY and CDR2 SVGAGI (reference sequence). The CDR3 contains 16 residues. V shed 2 bases and J shed 8 bases, with 16 bases lying between them. The CDR3 DNA reads TGTGCCAGCAGTTACGCGGGTTCAGGGGCTGATTCACCCCTCCACTTT. It is translated as CASSYAGSGADSPLHF.

V and J are TRBV4-1 and TRBJ2-2, with 7 bases matching TRBD1. The CDR3 runs 16 residues. V lost 4 bases to trimming and J lost 1 base; unmatched junction nucleotides: 6. Looked up from germline, CDR1 is MGHRA and CDR2 is YSYEKL. The CDR3 sequence: CASSRRDSQNTGELFF. As DNA, the CDR3 is TGCGCCAGCAGCCGAAGGGACAGTCAGAACACCGGGGAGCTGTTTTTT.

The gene calls are TRBV5-1 and TRBJ1-4, with a possible D match to TRBD1 (5 bases). Trimming shortened V by 0 bases and J by 8 bases, and 14 bases separated the two germline ends. The CDR3 length is 15 residues. Germline CDR1 SGHRS, CDR2 YFSETQ. CDR3 sequence: CASSLVGEGREKLFF. DNA of the CDR3: TGCGCCAGCAGCTTGGTAGGGGAAGGTCGAGAAAAACTGTTTTTT.

This chain uses TRBV30 with TRBJ2-7; no clear D gene. The ends were cut back, 3 bases at V and 3 bases at J, with 12 bases in the middle. The CDR3 is made up of 13 amino acids. The germline gives CDR1 GTSNPN, CDR2 SVGIG (reference sequence). The CDR3 loop is CAWSSVPFYEQYF. CDR3 DNA: TGTGCCTGGAGCTCTGTACCTTTCTACGAGCAGTACTTC.

V is TRBV7-9 and J is TRBJ1-4; D is uncertain. Trimming shortened V by 5 bases and J by 5 bases, and 9 bases separated the two germline ends. This CDR3 has 13 amino acids. The germline V gene encodes CDR1 SEHNR and CDR2 FQNEAQ (reference sequence). DNA for the CDR3: TGTGCCAGCAGCGGGGTCCAAAATGAAAAACTGTTTTTT. Encoded protein: CASSGVQNEKLFF.

The chain employs TRBV20-1 and TRBJ1-5; D remains unclear. The CDR3 spans 12 residues. Germline V gene sequence: CDR1 DFQATT, CDR2 SNEGSKA (reference sequence). Trimming took off 6 bases at V and 3 bases at J, with 9 bases between the two ends. The CDR3 sequence is CSATSHNQPQHF. CDR3 DNA: TGCAGTGCCACGTCTCACAATCAGCCCCAGCATTTT.

This chain links TRBV7-8 with TRBJ2-3, with D maybe TRBD1 (6 bases). The CDR3 has 16 residues. The germline V gene has CDR1 SGHVS and CDR2 FQNEAQ. The germline V and J ends were trimmed by 0 bases and 0 bases, with 10 bases remaining between them. The CDR3 DNA is TGTGCCAGCAGCTTAGCGGGGGCCCATAGCACAGATACGCAGTATTTT. Amino acid sequence: CASSLAGAHSTDTQYF.